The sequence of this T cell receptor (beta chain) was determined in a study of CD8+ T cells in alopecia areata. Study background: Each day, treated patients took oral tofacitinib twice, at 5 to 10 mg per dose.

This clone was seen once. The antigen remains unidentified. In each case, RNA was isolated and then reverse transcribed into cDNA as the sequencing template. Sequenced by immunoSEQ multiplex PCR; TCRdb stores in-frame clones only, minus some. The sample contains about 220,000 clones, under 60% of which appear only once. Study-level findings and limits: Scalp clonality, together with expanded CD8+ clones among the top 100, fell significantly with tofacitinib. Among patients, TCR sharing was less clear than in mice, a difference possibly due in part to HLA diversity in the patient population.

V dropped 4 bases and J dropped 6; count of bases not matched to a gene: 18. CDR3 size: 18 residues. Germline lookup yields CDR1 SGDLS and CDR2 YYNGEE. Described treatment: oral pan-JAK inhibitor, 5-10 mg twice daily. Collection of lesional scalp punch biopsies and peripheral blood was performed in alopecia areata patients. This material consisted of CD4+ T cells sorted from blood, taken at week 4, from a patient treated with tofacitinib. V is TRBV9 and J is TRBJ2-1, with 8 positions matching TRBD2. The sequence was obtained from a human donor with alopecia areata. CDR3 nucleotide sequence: TGTGCCAGCAGCCCCTCCTCCGGGGTAGCGGGGATCGGCAATGAGCAGTTCTTC. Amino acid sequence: CASSPSSGVAGIGNEQFF.